Presented here are 5 T cell receptor beta chains from one specimen sequenced in a study of blood T cell repertoires in COVID-19 (dated by TCRdb to 2020 to 2021). The protocol used for the library was the immunoSEQ multiplex PCR assay. In TCRdb, the immuneACCESS table is reduced to in-frame sequences with V and J assigned. These tables do not hold every clone; where another copy was compared, an unresolved V gene accounts for under half, and the others remain unexplained. The sample includes about 190,000 clones, with around 80% observed a single time. The ten biggest clones cover approximately 12% of the sample. The specimen was peripheral blood. All receptors come from a man aged 45-65 years who had recovered from COVID-19.

The chain carries TRBV5-1 and TRBJ2-3, with 14 bases matching TRBD2. The CDR3 loop spans 21 amino acids. V was pared by 0 bases and J by 1 base, with 13 bases of the junction left unmatched. Germline lookup yields CDR1 SGHRS and CDR2 YFSETQ. CDR3 DNA: TGCGCCAGCAGCTTGGCTGGACTAGCGGGAGGAAGTACCCGGGGCACAGATACGCAGTATTTT. This encodes CASSLAGLAGGSTRGTDTQYF.

This clone was seen just once. The rearrangement joins TRBV19 to TRBJ1-4; D might be TRBD1 (6 bases). This CDR3 region has 14 residues. The germline V and J ends were trimmed by 10 bases and 8 bases, with 20 bases remaining between them. Germline V gene lookup returns CDR1 LNHDA and CDR2 SQIVND (reference sequence). The CDR3 nucleotides are TGTGCCACTCGCCGAACAGGGCTGGGGGAAAAACTGTTTTTT. It codes for CATRRTGLGEKLFF. The variable domain in full, with the rest retrieved from reference TRBV19 and TRBJ1-4, is DGGITQSPKYLFRKEGQNVTLSCEQNLNHDAMYWYRQDPGQGLRLIYYSQIVNDFQKGDIAEGYSVSREKKESFPLTVTSAQKNPTAFYLCATRRTGLGEKLFFGSGTQLSVL.

The chain links TRBV6-5 to TRBJ1-3; TRBD1 matches 9 bases. Germline assignment: CDR1 MNHEY and CDR2 SVGAGI. This CDR3 spans 13 amino acids. J was trimmed by 8 bases and V by 6 bases; bases with no gene match: 5. The CDR3 DNA reads TGTGCCAGCAGGGACAGGGGCGCCGACACCATATATTTT. Amino acids: CASRDRGADTIYF.

This clone was seen a single time. A clone one base away is much larger, so this may be a read error. The rearrangement uses TRBV6-1 and TRBJ2-3; 10 nucleotides match TRBD1. Germline V lookup: CDR1 MNHNS, CDR2 SASEGT. Trimming removed 6 bases from V and 1 base from J; junction bases left unmatched: 4. The CDR3 loop spans 15 amino acids. The CDR3 coding sequence is TGTGCCAGCAGCTTAGGGACAGGGGGCACAGATACGCAGTATTTT. This gives the protein CASSLGTGGTDTQYF.

The chain has TRBV5-4 and TRBJ2-1; TRBD2 matches 9 bases. J was trimmed by 7 bases and V by 4 bases; bases with no gene match: 6. Looked up from germline, CDR1 is SGHNT and CDR2 is YYREEE (reference sequence). The CDR3 runs to 14 residues. CDR3 residues: CASSQLAGDNEQFF. The CDR3 DNA sequence: TGTGCCAGCAGCCAGTTAGCGGGAGATAATGAGCAGTTCTTC.